Listed here are 7 T cell receptor beta chains from one sample, sequenced in a study of early stage breast cancer tumors. Sequencing was performed with immunoSEQ multiplex PCR; in TCRdb, only in-frame clones are kept and a portion is missing. This table has around 9,000 clones, about two thirds appearing once. Sequencing was carried out using normal breast tissue next to the tumor. These receptor sequences come from a person between 60 and 70 years old with breast cancer.

The DNA for the CDR3 is TGCGCCAGCAGCAATCCGACAGGGACCTACGAGCAGTACTTC. Its translation: CASSNPTGTYEQYF. The V and J genes are TRBV5-1 and TRBJ2-7; 7 positions match TRBD1. CDR1 SGHRS and CDR2 YFSETQ come from the germline V gene. Trimming at V came to 4 bases and at J to 2 bases, leaving 6 bases not matched to a gene. This CDR3 contains 14 residues.

This chain uses TRBV5-6 with TRBJ2-7; the D gene is possibly TRBD1 (6 bases). CDR1 is SGHDT, CDR2 YYEEEE, per germline. V lost 0 bases and J lost 1, with 8 bases in between. CDR3 length: 14 amino acids. The CDR3 reads CASSLVRGSYEQYF. As DNA, the CDR3 is TGTGCCAGCAGCTTGGTCAGGGGATCCTACGAGCAGTACTTC. Full variable domain (rest looked up from reference TRBV5-6 and TRBJ2-7): DAGVTQSPTHLIKTRGQQVTLRCSPKSGHDTVSWYQQALGQGPQFIFQYYEEEERQRGNFPDRFSGHQFPNYSSELNVNALLLGDSALYLCASSLVRGSYEQYFGPGTRLTVT.

The rearrangement joins TRBV13 to TRBJ2-4; 7 nucleotides line up with TRBD2. CDR3 size: 20 residues. The ends lost 5 bases at V and 0 bases at J; junction bases unmatched: 19. Germline-derived CDR1 and CDR2 are PRHDT and FYEKMQ (reference sequence). The CDR3 region has the DNA TGTGCCAGCAGCGACACCCTAGCGGCCATAGTATCCTTAGCCAAAAACATTCAGTACTTC. This encodes CASSDTLAAIVSLAKNIQYF.

This clone was seen more than once but under ten times. V usage is TRBV30 and J usage is TRBJ1-5, with D tentatively TRBD1 (5 bases). Germline CDR1 reads GTSNPN; CDR2 reads SVGIG (reference sequence). CDR3 length: 12 amino acids. Trimming took 3 bases from V and 6 from J, leaving 9 bases between them. The CDR3 loop is CAWSPGSQPQHF. The CDR3 DNA reads TGTGCCTGGAGCCCAGGGTCTCAGCCCCAGCATTTT.

This clone was recorded a few times. The V gene is TRBV18, the J gene TRBJ2-1; the D gene is possibly TRBD1 (6 bases). The V end lost 1 base, the J end lost 2 bases, and 12 bases lay between the germline ends. CDR1 and CDR2 (germline): KGHSH, LQKENI. This CDR3 is built from 16 residues. CDR3 in DNA: TGTGCCAGCTCACCACTAGGGACAAGCGCCTACAATGAGCAGTTCTTC. Residues: CASSPLGTSAYNEQFF.

The table lists this clone with a few counts. The rearrangement joins TRBV11-2 to TRBJ2-7; 7 bases map to TRBD2. Germline loops: CDR1 SGHAT, CDR2 FQNNGV. V was clipped by 5 bases and J by 3 bases; unmatched bases: 7. The CDR3 length is 14 residues. DNA of the CDR3: TGTGCCAGCAGCCCAGGACTAGAAATCTACGAGCAGTACTTC. Encoded protein: CASSPGLEIYEQYF.

The chain links TRBV11-2 to TRBJ2-3, with 9 bases aligning to TRBD2. Germline values: CDR1 SGHAT, CDR2 FQNNGV. Unmatched junction bases numbered 12, after V lost 2 bases and J lost 3 bases. The CDR3 runs to 18 residues. The CDR3 here is CASSLIGGRALSTDTQYF. CDR3 nucleotides: TGTGCCAGCAGCTTAATTGGCGGGAGGGCCCTCTCGACAGATACGCAGTATTTT.